These 22 T cell receptor beta chains were sequenced from one sample in a study of T cells expressing NK-cell markers. Each CDR3 protein gets one entry in TCRdb, which reprocessed the 5' RACE reads and gives no DNA. This sample's table reports roughly 180,000 distinct CDR3 sequences. The sequenced sample consisted of blood T cells: a sorted CD56 or NKG2C T cell subset, CD4+ or CD8+ T cells, or bulk PBMC T cells (not recorded which). Receptor source: a woman between 18 and 70 years old in good health.

The chain links TRBV4-1 to TRBJ1-4; TCRdb returns TRBD1, unconfirmable since there is no DNA. The length of the CDR3 is 16 residues. Per the germline V gene, CDR1 is MGHRA and CDR2 is YSYEKL. The CDR3 sequence is CASSQEGLGANEKLFF.

V and J are TRBV19 and TRBJ2-7; as DNA is missing, the TRBD2 call by TCRdb cannot be tested. The germline CDR1 and CDR2 sequences are LNHDA and SQIVND (reference sequence). This CDR3 has 15 amino acids. The CDR3 sequence is CASPLTSGSSYEQYF. Filled out from reference TRBV19 and TRBJ2-7, the complete variable domain reads DGGITQSPKYLFRKEGQNVTLSCEQNLNHDAMYWYRQDPGQGLRLIYYSQIVNDFQKGDIAEGYSVSREKKESFPLTVTSAQKNPTAFYLCASPLTSGSSYEQYFGPGTRLTVT.

The V and J genes are TRBV10-3 and TRBJ2-7; TCRdb returns TRBD2, unconfirmable since there is no DNA. Germline CDR1 is ENHRY and CDR2 is SYGVKD. This CDR3 spans 18 amino acids. CDR3 in amino acids: CAISRTSGRLSSSYEQYF.

The chain has TRBV24-1 and TRBJ1-2. The CDR3 spans 12 residues. Germline assignment: CDR1 KGHDR and CDR2 SFDVKD. CDR3 in amino acids: CATSGRDYGYTF.

The J gene is TRBJ2-3, the V gene TRBV25-1; TCRdb selects TRBD2, and the lack of DNA leaves this call unchecked. The germline V gene encodes CDR1 MGHDK and CDR2 SYGVNS. CDR3 size: 18 residues. The CDR3 loop is CASSATIGLAGDSDTQYF.

The chain carries TRBV20-1 and TRBJ2-5; the TCRdb call, TRBD1, lacks DNA for checking. The CDR3 has 16 residues. Germline V lookup: CDR1 DFQATT, CDR2 SNEGSKA (reference sequence). CDR3 in amino acids: CSARDQRQGGIGTQYF.

This sequence joins TRBV20-1 and TRBJ2-3; TCRdb indicates TRBD1, and absent DNA this call remains unverified. CDR1 DFQATT and CDR2 SNEGSKA come from the germline V gene (reference sequence). This CDR3 region has 14 residues. This chain's CDR3 is CSTGVSLPPDTQYF.

The V call is TRBV20-1, the J call TRBJ2-1. CDR3 length: 15 residues. From germline, CDR1 is DFQATT and CDR2 SNEGSKA (reference sequence). The CDR3 here is CSARDVGLYYNEQFF.

The chain recombines TRBV5-1 with TRBJ1-3. The CDR3 sequence is 13 residues long. The germline CDR1 and CDR2 sequences are SGHRS and YFSETQ. The CDR3 protein is CASSSGSGNTIYF.

J is TRBJ2-7 and V is TRBV18. Per germline, CDR1 KGHSH and CDR2 LQKENI. The CDR3 is 12 residues long. The chain's CDR3 is CASSPLTGEQYF. Full variable domain (outside the CDR3, taken from reference TRBV18 and TRBJ2-7): NAGVMQNPRHLVRRRGQEARLRCSPMKGHSHVYWYRQLPEEGLKFMVYLQKENIIDESGMPKERFSAEFPKEGPSILRIQQVVRGDSAAYFCASSPLTGEQYFGPGTRLTVT.

The CDR3 sequence: CASSWRTYGYTF. The chain has TRBV7-2 and TRBJ1-2. Germline CDR1 and CDR2: SGHTA and FQGNSA. The CDR3 covers 12 residues.

CDR3 loop: CASSKVIVEQGAMGNQPQHF. V and J are TRBV21-1 and TRBJ1-5; the TRBD1 assignment by TCRdb is unverifiable without DNA. TRBV21-1 corresponds to a pseudogene. CDR3 length equals 20 residues.

The CDR3 loop reads CASSPMGRVLEQYF. The chain recombines TRBV12-3 or TRBV12-4 with TRBJ2-7; TCRdb calls TRBD2, which cannot be checked without DNA. CDR3 length equals 14 residues.

The J gene is TRBJ2-1, the V gene TRBV11-3; the D gene TCRdb calls, TRBD2, cannot be checked with no DNA. Germline V gene lookup returns CDR1 SGHNT and CDR2 YENEEA. The CDR3 extends over 17 amino acids. The CDR3 loop is CASSLDTGTSSRREQFF. Filled out from reference TRBV11-3 and TRBJ2-1, the complete variable domain reads EAGVVQSPRYKIIEKKQPVAFWCNPISGHNTLYWYLQNLGQGPELLIRYENEEAVDDSQLPKDRFSAERLKGVDSTLKIQPAELGDSAVYLCASSLDTGTSSRREQFFGPGTRLTVL.

The genes are TRBV20-1 and TRBJ2-1. This CDR3 is built from 12 residues. The germline gives CDR1 DFQATT, CDR2 SNEGSKA (reference sequence). The CDR3 is CSAVVSLHEQFF.

The chain links TRBV5-1 to TRBJ2-3. This CDR3 is built from 12 residues. Germline assignment: CDR1 SGHRS and CDR2 YFSETQ. The CDR3 spells CASSLWTDTQYF.

This chain links TRBV5-6 with TRBJ2-7; TCRdb's assignment of TRBD2 cannot be checked, as there is no DNA. The V gene's germline CDR1 is SGHDT and CDR2 YYEEEE. CDR3 length: 15 amino acids. The chain's CDR3 is CASSSGDYQTYEQYF.

The J gene is TRBJ1-1, the V gene TRBV12-3 or TRBV12-4; the D call of TRBD1 rests on TCRdb alone, since no DNA is present to check it. The CDR3 consists of 15 residues. The CDR3 is CASSPSTGWSTEAFF.

The rearrangement links TRBV21-1 to TRBJ2-5; TCRdb selects TRBD1, and the lack of DNA leaves this call unchecked. TRBV21-1 has pseudogene status. This CDR3 is 14 amino acids long. CDR3 residues: CASTKRSRVGTQYF.

The V gene is TRBV30, the J gene TRBJ2-1; TCRdb's D call, TRBD2, is unchecked because there is no DNA. The CDR3 is 15 amino acids. Per germline, CDR1 GTSNPN and CDR2 SVGIG (reference sequence). The chain's CDR3 is CAWSVLSGGNNEQFF.

The chain couples TRBV28 to TRBJ2-3; absent DNA, TCRdb's TRBD2 call cannot be checked. The CDR3 sequence is 15 residues long. CDR1 and CDR2 from the germline V gene are MDHEN and SYDVKM. CDR3 loop: CASRGWRERTDTQYF.

The V gene is TRBV4-1, the J gene TRBJ2-1; TCRdb reports TRBD1, a call that lacks DNA to check it against. Germline CDR1 reads MGHRA; CDR2 reads YSYEKL. This CDR3 is 16 amino acids long. This CDR3 is CASSVRAQGARDEQFF.